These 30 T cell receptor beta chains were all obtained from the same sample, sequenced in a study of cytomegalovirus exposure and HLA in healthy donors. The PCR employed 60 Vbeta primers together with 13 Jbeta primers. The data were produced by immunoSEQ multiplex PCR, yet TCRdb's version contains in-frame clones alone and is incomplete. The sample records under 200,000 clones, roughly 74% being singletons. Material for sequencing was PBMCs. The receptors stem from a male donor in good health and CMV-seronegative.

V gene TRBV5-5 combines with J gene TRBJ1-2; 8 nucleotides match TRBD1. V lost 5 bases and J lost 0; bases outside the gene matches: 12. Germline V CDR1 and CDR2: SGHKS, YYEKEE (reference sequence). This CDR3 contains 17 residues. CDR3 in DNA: TGTGCCAGCAGTTCGACAGGGGCTTCCTTAGCTAACTATGGCTACACCTTC. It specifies CASSSTGASLANYGYTF.

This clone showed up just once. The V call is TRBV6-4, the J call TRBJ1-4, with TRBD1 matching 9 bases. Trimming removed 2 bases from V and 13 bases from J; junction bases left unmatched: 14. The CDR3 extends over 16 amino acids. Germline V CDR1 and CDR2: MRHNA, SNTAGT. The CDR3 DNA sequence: TGTGCCAGCAGTGACCCGTTCCGGGACAGGGTGAAGACACTGTTTTTT. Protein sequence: CASSDPFRDRVKTLFF.

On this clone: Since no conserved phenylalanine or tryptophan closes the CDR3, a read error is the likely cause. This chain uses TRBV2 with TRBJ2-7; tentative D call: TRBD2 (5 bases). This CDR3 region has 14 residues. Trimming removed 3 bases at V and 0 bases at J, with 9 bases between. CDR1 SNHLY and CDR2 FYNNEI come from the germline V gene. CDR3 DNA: TGTGCCAGCAGTGAGGAGGTAGTCTCCTACGAGCAGTACCTC. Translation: CASSEEVVSYEQYL.

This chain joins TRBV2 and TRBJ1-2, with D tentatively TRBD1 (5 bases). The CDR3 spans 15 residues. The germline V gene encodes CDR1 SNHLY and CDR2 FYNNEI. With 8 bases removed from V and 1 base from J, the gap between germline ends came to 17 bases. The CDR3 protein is CASGTYRGLNYGYTF. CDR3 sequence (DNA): TGTGCCAGCGGGACCTACCGGGGACTTAACTATGGCTACACCTTC.

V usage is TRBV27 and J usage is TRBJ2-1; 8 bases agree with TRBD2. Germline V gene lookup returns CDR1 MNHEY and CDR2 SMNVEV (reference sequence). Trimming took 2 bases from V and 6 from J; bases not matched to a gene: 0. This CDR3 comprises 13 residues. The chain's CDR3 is CASSLREGNEQFF. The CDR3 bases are TGTGCCAGCAGTTTACGGGAGGGCAATGAGCAGTTCTTC.

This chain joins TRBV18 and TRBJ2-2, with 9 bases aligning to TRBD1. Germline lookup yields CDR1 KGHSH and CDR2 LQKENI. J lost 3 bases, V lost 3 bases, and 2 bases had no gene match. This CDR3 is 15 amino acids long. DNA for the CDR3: TGTGCCAGCTCACCCCGGGACAGGGACACCGGGGAGCTGTTTTTT. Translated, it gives CASSPRDRDTGELFF.

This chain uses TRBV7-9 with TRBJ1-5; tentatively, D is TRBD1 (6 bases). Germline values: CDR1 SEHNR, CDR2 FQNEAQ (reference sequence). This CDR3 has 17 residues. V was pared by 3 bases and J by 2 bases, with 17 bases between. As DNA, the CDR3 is TGTGCCAGCAGCTTGCAGTTCCAGGGGACGGGCAATCAGCCCCAGCATTTT. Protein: CASSLQFQGTGNQPQHF.

This CDR3 is CASSQAEFSNEKLFF. The CDR3 bases are TGCGCCAGCAGCCAAGCAGAATTCTCTAATGAAAAACTGTTTTTT. The V call is TRBV4-1, the J call TRBJ1-4; D is unclear. CDR3 length: 15 residues. The germline V gene encodes CDR1 MGHRA and CDR2 YSYEKL. The V end was cut by 1 base, the J end by 3 bases, with 9 bases between.

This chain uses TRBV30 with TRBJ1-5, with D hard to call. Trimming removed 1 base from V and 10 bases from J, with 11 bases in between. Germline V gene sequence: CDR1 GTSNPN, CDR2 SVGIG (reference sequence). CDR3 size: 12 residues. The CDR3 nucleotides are TGTGCCTGGAGTGCTCCGCCGGGACCCCAGCATTTT. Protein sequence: CAWSAPPGPQHF. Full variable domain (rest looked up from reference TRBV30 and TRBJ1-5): SQTIHQWPATLVQPVGSPLSLECTVEGTSNPNLYWYRQAAGRGLQLLFYSVGIGQISSEVPQNLSASRPQDRQFILSSKKLLLSDSGFYLCAWSAPPGPQHFGDGTRLSIL.

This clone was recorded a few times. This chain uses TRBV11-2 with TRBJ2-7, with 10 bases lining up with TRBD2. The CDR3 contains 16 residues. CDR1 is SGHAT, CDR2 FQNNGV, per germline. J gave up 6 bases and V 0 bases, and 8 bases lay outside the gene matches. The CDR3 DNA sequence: TGTGCCAGCAGCTTAGATCTCAGCGGGAGGGCCTCCGAGCAGTACTTC. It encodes CASSLDLSGRASEQYF.

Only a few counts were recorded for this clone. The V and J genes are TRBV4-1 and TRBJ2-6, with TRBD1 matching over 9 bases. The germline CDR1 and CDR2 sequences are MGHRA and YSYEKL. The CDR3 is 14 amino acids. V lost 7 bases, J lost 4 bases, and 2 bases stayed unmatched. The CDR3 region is CASNRGPGANVLTF. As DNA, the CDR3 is TGCGCCAGCAACAGGGGGCCCGGGGCCAACGTCCTGACTTTC.

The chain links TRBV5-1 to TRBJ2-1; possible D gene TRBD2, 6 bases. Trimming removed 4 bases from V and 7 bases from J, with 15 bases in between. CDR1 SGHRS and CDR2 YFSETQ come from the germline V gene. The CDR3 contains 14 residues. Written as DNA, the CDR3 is TGCGCCAGCAGCGGCGGGACTTACCCAAATGAGCAGTTCTTC. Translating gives CASSGGTYPNEQFF.

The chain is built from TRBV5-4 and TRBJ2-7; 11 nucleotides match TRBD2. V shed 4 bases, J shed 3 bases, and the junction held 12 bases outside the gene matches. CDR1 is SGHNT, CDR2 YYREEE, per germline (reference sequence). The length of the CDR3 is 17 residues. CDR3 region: CASSRGGLAEKIYEQYF. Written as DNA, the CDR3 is TGTGCCAGCAGCAGGGGGGGACTAGCGGAGAAGATCTACGAGCAGTACTTC.

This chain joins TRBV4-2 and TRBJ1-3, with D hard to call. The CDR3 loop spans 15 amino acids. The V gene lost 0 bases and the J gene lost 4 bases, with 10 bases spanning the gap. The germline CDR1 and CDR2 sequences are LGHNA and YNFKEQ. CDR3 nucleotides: TGTGCCAGCAGCCAAGATCCAACATCGGGAAACACCATATATTTT. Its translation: CASSQDPTSGNTIYF.

The CDR3 DNA reads TGTGCCAGCAGTTACCCCTTGGACAGGGCCGTGGTGGGCTACACCTTC. This translates into CASSYPLDRAVVGYTF. This rearrangement joins TRBV6-6 to TRBJ1-2; the match to TRBD1 covers 8 bases. The junction had 13 bases not matched to a gene; V was cut back by 2 bases and J by 8 bases. This CDR3 has 16 residues. Germline-derived CDR1 and CDR2 are MNHNY and SVGAGI (reference sequence).

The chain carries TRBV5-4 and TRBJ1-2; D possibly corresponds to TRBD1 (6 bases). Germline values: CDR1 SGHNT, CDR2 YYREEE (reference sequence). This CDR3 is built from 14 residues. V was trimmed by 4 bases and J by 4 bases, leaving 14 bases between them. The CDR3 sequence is CASSPTQGIYGYTF. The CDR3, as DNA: TGTGCCAGCAGCCCTACACAGGGCATCTATGGCTACACCTTC. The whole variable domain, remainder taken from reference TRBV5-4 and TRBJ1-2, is ETGVTQSPTHLIKTRGQQVTLRCSSQSGHNTVSWYQQALGQGPQFIFQYYREEENGRGNFPPRFSGLQFPNYSSELNVNALELDDSALYLCASSPTQGIYGYTFGSGTRLTVV.

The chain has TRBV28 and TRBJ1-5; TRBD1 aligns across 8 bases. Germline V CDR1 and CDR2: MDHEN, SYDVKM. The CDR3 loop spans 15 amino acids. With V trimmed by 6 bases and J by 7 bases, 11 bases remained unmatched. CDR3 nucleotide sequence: TGTGCCAGCAGCACCGGGACAGGAGTAGGGCAGCCCCAGCATTTT. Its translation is CASSTGTGVGQPQHF.

CDR3 amino acids: CASSRVMNTEAFF. The CDR3 DNA follows: TGTGCCAGCAGTCGGGTCATGAACACTGAAGCTTTCTTT. The rearrangement uses TRBV6-1 and TRBJ1-1, with D unresolved. This CDR3 has 13 residues. Germline CDR1 MNHNS, CDR2 SASEGT. Trimming cost V 5 bases and J 0 bases, with 7 bases left between them.

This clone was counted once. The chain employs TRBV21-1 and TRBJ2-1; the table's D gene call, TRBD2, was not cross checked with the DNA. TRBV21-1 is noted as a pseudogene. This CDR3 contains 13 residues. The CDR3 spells CARGLADYNEQFF. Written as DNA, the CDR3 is TGTGCCAGGGGGCTAGCGGACTACAATGAGCAGTTCTTC.

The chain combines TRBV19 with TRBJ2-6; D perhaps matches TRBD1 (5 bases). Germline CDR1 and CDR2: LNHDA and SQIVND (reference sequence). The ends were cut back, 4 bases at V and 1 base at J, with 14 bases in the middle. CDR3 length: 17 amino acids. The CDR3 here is CASSKVVRASGANVLTF. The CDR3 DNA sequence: TGTGCCAGTAGTAAGGTAGTCAGGGCTTCTGGGGCCAACGTCCTGACTTTC. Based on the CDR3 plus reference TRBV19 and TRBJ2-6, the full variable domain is DGGITQSPKYLFRKEGQNVTLSCEQNLNHDAMYWYRQDPGQGLRLIYYSQIVNDFQKGDIAEGYSVSREKKESFPLTVTSAQKNPTAFYLCASSKVVRASGANVLTFGAGSRLTVL.

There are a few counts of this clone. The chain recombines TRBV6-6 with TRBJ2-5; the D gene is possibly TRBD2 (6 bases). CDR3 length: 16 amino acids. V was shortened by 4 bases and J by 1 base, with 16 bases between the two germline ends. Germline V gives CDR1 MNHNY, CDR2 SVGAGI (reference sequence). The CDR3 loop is CASSSLTGTGQETQYF. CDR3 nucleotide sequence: TGTGCCAGCAGTTCATTAACCGGGACTGGCCAAGAGACCCAGTACTTC.

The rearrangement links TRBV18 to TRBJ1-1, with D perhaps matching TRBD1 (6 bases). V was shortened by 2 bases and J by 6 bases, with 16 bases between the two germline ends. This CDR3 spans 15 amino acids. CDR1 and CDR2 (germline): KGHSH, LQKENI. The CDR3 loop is CASSPVGAAISEAFF. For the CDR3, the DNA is TGTGCCAGCTCACCAGTGGGGGCGGCGATATCTGAAGCTTTCTTT.

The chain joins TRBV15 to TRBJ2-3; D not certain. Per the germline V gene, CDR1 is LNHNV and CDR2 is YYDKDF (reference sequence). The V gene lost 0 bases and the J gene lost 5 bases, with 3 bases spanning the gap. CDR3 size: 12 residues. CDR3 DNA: TGTGCCACCAGCAGAGACCTAGATACGCAGTATTTT. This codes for CATSRDLDTQYF.

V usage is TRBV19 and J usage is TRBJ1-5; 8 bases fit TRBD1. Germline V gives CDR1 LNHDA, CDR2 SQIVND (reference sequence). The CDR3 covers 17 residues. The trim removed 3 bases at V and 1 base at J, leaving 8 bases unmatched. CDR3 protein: CASSIWFTGGSNQPQHF. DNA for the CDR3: TGTGCCAGTAGTATCTGGTTCACAGGGGGGAGCAATCAGCCCCAGCATTTT.

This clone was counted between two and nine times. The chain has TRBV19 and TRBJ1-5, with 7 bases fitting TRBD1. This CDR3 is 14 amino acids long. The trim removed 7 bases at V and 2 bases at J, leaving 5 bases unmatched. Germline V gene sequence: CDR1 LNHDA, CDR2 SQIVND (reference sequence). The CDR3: CASIGTAGNQPQHF. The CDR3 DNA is TGTGCCAGTATCGGGACAGCGGGCAATCAGCCCCAGCATTTT.

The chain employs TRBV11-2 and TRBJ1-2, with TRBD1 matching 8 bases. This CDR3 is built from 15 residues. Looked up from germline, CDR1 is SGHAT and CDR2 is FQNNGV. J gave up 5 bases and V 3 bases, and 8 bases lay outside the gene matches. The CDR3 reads CASSFGQGGLYGYTF. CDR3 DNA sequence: TGTGCCAGCAGCTTCGGACAGGGCGGCCTATATGGCTACACCTTC.

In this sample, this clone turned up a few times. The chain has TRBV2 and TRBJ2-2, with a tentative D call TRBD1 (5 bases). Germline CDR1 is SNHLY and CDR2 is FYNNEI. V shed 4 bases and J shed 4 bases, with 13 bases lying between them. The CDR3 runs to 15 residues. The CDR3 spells CASSAKGVGTGELFF. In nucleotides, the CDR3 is TGTGCCAGCAGTGCGAAAGGGGTTGGCACCGGGGAGCTGTTTTTT. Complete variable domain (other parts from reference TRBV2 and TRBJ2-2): EPEVTQTPSHQVTQMGQEVILRCVPISNHLYFYWYRQILGQKVEFLVSFYNNEISEKSEIFDDQFSVERPDGSNFTLKIRSTKLEDSAMYFCASSAKGVGTGELFFGEGSRLTVL.

The CDR3 DNA is TGCGCCAGCAGCCAAGATCTCACGGACAGGGTGAGTGGCTACACCTTC. It yields the protein CASSQDLTDRVSGYTF. The chain recombines TRBV4-1 with TRBJ1-2; 8 nucleotides agree with TRBD1. The ends lost 0 bases at V and 7 bases at J; junction bases unmatched: 10. CDR3 length: 16 residues. CDR1 and CDR2 (germline): MGHRA, YSYEKL.

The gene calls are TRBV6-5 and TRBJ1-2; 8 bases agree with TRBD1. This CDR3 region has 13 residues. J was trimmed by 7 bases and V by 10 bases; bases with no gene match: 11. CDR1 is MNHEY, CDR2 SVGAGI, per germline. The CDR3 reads CATGQTTGVGYTF. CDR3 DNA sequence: TGTGCCACCGGCCAAACGACAGGGGTTGGCTACACCTTC.

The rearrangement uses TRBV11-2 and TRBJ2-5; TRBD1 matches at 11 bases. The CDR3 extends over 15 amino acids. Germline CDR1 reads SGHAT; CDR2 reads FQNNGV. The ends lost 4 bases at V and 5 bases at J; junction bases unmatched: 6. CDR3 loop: CASSYRTGGMETQYF. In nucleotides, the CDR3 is TGTGCCAGCAGCTACAGGACAGGGGGCATGGAGACCCAGTACTTC.